The source of this TCR beta chain is a study of beta chain features in type 1 diabetes. General study findings and limits: Researchers report that Type 1 diabetes patients had moderately but significantly shorter TCRB CDR3s across all four CD4+ subsets.

Every isolated RNA sample was fully reverse transcribed, so sequencing captured expressed TCRB transcripts. Sequencing used immunoSEQ multiplex PCR; TCRdb keeps in-frame clones, though not all of them. The sample records 350,000 to 450,000 clones, 10% to 15% being singletons. The V end lost 3 bases, the J end lost 3 bases, and 14 bases lay between the germline ends. Per the germline V gene, CDR1 is MDHEN and CDR2 is SYDVKM. The CDR3 runs to 15 residues. This clone was recorded a few times. Its antigen remains unknown. The receptor comes from a woman between 18 and 29 years old with type 1 diabetes. Sequencing was performed on naive CD4+ T cells from blood. The chain has TRBV28 and TRBJ1-1, with a weak D call TRBD1 (5 bases). This CDR3 reads CASSLAQGFYTEAFF. CDR3 sequence (DNA): TGTGCCAGCAGTTTGGCGCAGGGATTCTACACTGAAGCTTTCTTT. Together with reference TRBV28 and TRBJ1-1, the CDR3 gives the full variable domain: DVKVTQSSRYLVKRTGEKVFLECVQDMDHENMFWYRQDPGLGLRLIYFSYDVKMKEKGDIPEGYSVSREKKERFSLILESASTNQTSMYLCASSLAQGFYTEAFFGQGTRLTVV.